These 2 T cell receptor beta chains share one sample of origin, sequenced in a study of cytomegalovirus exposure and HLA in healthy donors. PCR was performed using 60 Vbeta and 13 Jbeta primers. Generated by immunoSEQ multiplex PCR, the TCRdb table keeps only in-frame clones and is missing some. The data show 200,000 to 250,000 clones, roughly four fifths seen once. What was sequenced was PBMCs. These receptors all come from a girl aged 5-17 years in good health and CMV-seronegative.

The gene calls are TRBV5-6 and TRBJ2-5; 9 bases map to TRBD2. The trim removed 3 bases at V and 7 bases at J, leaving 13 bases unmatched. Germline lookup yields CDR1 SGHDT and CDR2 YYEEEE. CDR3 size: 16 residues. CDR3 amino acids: CASSYKAASREGTQYF. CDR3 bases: TGTGCCAGCAGCTACAAGGCAGCCTCGCGGGAGGGGACCCAGTACTTC.

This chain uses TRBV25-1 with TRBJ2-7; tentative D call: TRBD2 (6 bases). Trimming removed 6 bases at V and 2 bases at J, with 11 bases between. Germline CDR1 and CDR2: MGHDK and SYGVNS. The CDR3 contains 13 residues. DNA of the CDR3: TGTGCCAGCAGGATTTCGGGGGCCTACGAGCAGTACTTC. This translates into CASRISGAYEQYF.